This TCR beta chain was captured in a study of post-analysis software for immune sequencing data. The study, taken as a whole, reports: Roughly 5 TRBV segments, TRBV5-6, TRBV5-1 and TRBV20-1 among them, were found more frequent in patients than controls.

Turning to this clonotype: Its antigen is not identified.

Every TCR beta cDNA library bore unique molecular identifiers. TCRdb independently ran MiXCR on the PCR reads; one entry per CDR3 protein. The repertoire holds 350,000 to 450,000 distinct CDR3 sequences, 30% to 40% seen once, with less than 10% in the top ten. The CDR3 is 16 residues long. V was shortened by 3 bases and J by 3 bases, with 15 bases between the two germline ends. This clonotype was sampled from a girl aged 2 to 9 with multiple sclerosis. The sample taken for sequencing was blood. The genes are TRBV12-3 or TRBV12-4 and TRBJ2-4; possibly TRBD1 or TRBD2 for D (5 bases each). This chain's CDR3 is CASSLSPPGSKNIQYF. The DNA for the CDR3 is TGTGCCAGCAGTTTGTCACCCCCAGGGAGCAAAAACATTCAGTACTTC.